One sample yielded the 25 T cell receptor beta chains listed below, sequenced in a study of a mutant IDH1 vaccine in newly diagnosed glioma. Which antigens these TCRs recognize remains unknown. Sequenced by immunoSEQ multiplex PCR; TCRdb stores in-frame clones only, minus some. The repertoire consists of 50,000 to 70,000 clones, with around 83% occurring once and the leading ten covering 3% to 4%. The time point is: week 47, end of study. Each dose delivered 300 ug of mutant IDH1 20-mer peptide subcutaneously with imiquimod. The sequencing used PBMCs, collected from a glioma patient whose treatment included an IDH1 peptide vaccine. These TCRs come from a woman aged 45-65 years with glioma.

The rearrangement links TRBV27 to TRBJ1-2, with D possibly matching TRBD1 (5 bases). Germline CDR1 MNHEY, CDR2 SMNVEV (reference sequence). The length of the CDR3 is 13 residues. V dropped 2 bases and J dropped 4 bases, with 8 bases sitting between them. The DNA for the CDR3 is TGTGCCAGCAGTTTAGGGGCGAGCTATGGCTACACCTTC. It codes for CASSLGASYGYTF.

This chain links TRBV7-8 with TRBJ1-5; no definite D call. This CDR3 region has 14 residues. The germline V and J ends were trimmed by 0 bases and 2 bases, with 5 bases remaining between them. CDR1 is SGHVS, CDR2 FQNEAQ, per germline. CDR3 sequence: CASSLAAGNQPQHF. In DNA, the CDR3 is TGTGCCAGCAGCTTAGCAGCGGGCAATCAGCCCCAGCATTTT.

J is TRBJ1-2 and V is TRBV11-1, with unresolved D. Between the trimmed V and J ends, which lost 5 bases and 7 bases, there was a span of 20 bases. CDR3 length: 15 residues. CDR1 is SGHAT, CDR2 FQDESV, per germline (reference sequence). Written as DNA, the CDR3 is TGTGCCAGCAGCATAGAGATGTCCCCTCCCGGTGGCTACACCTTC. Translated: CASSIEMSPPGGYTF.

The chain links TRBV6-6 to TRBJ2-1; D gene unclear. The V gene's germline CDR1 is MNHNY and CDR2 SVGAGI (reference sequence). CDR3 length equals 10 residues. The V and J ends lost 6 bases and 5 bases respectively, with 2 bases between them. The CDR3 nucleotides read TGTGCCAGCAGCGACAATGAGCAGTTCTTC. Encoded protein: CASSDNEQFF.

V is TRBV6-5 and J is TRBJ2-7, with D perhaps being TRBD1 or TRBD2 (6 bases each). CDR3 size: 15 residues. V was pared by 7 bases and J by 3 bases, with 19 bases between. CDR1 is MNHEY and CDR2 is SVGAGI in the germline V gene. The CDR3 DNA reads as TGTGCCAGCATCAAGGGGGGCCCAGTGGGCTACGAGCAGTACTTC. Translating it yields CASIKGGPVGYEQYF.

In DNA, the CDR3 is TGTGCCAGCAGCTACTCCGGGGGAAACACCATATATTTT. Translated, it gives CASSYSGGNTIYF. V and J are TRBV5-6 and TRBJ1-3; D uncertain. CDR1 is SGHDT and CDR2 is YYEEEE in the germline V gene. V lost 3 bases and J lost 4, with 8 bases in between. CDR3 length: 13 amino acids.

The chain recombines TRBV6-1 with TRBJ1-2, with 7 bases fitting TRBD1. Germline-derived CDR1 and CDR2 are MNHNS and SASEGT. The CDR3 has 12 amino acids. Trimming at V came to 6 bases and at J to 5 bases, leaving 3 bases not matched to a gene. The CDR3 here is CASRLTGYGYTF. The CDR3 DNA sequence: TGTGCCAGCAGGCTGACAGGGTATGGCTACACCTTC.

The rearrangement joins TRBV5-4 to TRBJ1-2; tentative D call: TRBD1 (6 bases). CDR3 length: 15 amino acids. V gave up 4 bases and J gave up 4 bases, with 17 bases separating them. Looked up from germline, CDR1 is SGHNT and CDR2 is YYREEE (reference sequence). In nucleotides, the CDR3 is TGTGCCAGCAGCCGGGAGGACAGTACCTTCTATGGCTACACCTTC. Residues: CASSREDSTFYGYTF.

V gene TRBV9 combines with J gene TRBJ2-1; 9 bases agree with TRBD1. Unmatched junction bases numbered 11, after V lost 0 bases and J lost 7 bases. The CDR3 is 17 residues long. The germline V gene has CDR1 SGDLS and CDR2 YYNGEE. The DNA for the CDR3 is TGTGCCAGCAGCGTAGGTACAGGGGGCTGGATTTGGAATGAGCAGTTCTTC. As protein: CASSVGTGGWIWNEQFF.

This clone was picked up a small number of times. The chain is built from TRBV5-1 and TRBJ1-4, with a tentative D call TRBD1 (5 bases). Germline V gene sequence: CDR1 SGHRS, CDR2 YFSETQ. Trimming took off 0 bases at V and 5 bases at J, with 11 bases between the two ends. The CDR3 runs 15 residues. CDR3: CASSLAPWDNEKLFF. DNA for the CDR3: TGCGCCAGCAGCTTGGCCCCGTGGGACAATGAAAAACTGTTTTTT.

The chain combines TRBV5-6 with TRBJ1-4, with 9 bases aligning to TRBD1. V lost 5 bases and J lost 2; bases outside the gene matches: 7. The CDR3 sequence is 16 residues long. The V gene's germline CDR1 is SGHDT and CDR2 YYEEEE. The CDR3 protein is CASSTGTGLTNEKLFF. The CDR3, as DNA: TGTGCCAGCAGTACCGGGACAGGGCTGACTAATGAAAAACTGTTTTTT.

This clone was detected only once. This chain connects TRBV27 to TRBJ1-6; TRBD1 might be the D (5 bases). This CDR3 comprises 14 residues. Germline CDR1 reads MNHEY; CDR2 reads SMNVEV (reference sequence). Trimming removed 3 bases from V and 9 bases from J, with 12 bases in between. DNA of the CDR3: TGTGCCAGCAGTTTGGGGCAGGTCGTTTCACCCCTCCACTTT. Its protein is CASSLGQVVSPLHF.

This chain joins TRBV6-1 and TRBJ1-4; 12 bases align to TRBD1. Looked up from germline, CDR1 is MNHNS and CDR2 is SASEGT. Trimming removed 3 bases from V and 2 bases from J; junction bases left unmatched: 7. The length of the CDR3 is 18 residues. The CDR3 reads CASSDSGQGARTNEKLFF. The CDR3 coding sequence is TGTGCCAGCAGTGATTCGGGACAGGGGGCGAGGACTAATGAAAAACTGTTTTTT.

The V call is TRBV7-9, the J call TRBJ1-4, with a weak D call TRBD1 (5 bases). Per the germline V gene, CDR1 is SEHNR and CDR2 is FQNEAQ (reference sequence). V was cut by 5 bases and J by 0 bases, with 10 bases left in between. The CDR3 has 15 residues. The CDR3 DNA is TGTGCCAGCAGCCCTAGACAGACAACTAATGAAAAACTGTTTTTT. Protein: CASSPRQTTNEKLFF.

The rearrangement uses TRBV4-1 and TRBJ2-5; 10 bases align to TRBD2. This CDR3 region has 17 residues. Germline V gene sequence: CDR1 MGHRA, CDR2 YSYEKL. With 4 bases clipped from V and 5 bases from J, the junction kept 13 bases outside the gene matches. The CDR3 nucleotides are TGCGCCAGCAGCCGCCAGCGGGGGGGCCAATTGGGTGAGACCCAGTACTTC. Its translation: CASSRQRGGQLGETQYF.

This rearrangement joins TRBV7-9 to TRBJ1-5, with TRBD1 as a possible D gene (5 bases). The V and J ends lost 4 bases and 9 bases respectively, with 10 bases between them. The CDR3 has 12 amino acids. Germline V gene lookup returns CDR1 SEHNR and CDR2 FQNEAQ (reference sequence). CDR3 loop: CASSSGEGPQHF. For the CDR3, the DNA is TGTGCCAGCAGCTCGGGGGAAGGGCCCCAGCATTTT.

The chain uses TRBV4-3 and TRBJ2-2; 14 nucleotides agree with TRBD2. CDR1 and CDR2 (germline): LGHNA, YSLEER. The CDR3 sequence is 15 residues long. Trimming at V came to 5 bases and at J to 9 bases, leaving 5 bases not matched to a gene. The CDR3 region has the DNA TGCGCCAGCAGCGAGACTAGCGGGGGGGCCCGGGAGCTGTTTTTT. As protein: CASSETSGGARELFF.

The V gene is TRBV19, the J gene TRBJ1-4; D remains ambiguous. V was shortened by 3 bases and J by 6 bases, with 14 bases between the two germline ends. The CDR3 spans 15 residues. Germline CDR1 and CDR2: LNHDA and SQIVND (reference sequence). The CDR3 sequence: CASSMGRDWDEKLFF. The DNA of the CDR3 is TGTGCCAGTAGTATGGGAAGGGATTGGGATGAAAAACTGTTTTTT.

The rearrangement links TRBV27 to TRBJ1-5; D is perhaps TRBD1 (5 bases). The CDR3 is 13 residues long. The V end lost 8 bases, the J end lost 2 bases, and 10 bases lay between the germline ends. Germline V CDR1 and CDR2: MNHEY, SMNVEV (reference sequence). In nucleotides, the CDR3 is TGTGCCAGCCAGACGGGGCGCAATCAGCCCCAGCATTTT. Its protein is CASQTGRNQPQHF.

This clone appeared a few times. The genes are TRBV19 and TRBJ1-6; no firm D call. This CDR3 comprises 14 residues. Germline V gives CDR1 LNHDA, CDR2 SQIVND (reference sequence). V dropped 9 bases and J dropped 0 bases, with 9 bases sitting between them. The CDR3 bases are TGTGCCAGCACGTATAACTCCTATAATTCACCCCTCCACTTT. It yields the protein CASTYNSYNSPLHF.

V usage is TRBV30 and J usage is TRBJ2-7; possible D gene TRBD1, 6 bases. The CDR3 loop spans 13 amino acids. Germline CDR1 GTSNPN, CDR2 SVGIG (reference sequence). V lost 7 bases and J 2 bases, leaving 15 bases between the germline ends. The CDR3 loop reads CAFQQGTTYEQYF. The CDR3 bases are TGTGCCTTCCAGCAGGGGACGACCTACGAGCAGTACTTC.

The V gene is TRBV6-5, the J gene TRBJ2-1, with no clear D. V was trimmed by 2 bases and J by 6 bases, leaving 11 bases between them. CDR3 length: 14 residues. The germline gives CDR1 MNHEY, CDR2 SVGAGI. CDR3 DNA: TGTGCCAGCAGTTACCTGACGGTGGGCAATGAGCAGTTCTTC. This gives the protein CASSYLTVGNEQFF.

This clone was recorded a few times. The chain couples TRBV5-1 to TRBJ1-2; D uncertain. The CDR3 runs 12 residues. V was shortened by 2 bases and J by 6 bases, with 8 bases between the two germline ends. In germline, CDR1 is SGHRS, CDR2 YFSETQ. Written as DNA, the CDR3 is TGCGCCAGCAGCTTATCGCTAGATGGCTACACCTTC. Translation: CASSLSLDGYTF. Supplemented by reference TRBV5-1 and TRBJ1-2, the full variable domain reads KAGVTQTPRYLIKTRGQQVTLSCSPISGHRSVSWYQQTPGQGLQFLFEYFSETQRNKGNFPGRFSGRQFSNSRSEMNVSTLELGDSALYLCASSLSLDGYTFGSGTRLTVV.

The chain's CDR3 is CASRGSGTHSYEQYF. CDR3 bases: TGTGCCAGCAGAGGATCCGGGACTCACTCCTACGAGCAGTACTTC. This sequence joins TRBV2 and TRBJ2-7; a possible D gene is TRBD2 (6 bases). Germline V gives CDR1 SNHLY, CDR2 FYNNEI. Between the trimmed V and J ends, which lost 6 bases and 0 bases, there was a span of 15 bases. The CDR3 is 15 amino acids.

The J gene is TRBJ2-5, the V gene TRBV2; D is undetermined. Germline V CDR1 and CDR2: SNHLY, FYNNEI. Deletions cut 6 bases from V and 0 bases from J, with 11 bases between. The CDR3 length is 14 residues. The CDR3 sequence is CASRITRDQETQYF. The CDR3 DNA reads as TGTGCCAGCAGGATCACGAGAGACCAAGAGACCCAGTACTTC.